The TCR beta chain under discussion was sequenced for a study of Graves' ophthalmopathy and Graves' hyperthyroidism. CDR3 regions of TCR beta were amplified from RNA transcripts. HTBI primers were used in a first-round RT-PCR, which preceded a second-round multiplex PCR. TCRdb re-analysed the multiplex PCR reads in MiXCR, keeping a single row per CDR3 protein. Of some 250,000 distinct CDR3 sequences in the sample, around 45% are singletons; the top ten hold around 43%. Lactation, pregnancy, uncontrolled infections and other autoimmune diseases were all grounds for excluding patients. The germline V gene has CDR1 ENHRY and CDR2 SYGVKD. With 0 bases clipped from V and 8 bases from J, the junction kept 7 bases outside the gene matches. CDR3 length: 16 amino acids. The sample holds many counts of this clonotype.

Sequenced material: peripheral blood. The TCR was taken from an adult man with Graves' ophthalmopathy. This chain links TRBV10-3 with TRBJ1-6, with 7 bases identical to TRBD1. This CDR3 is CAISESAGTADSPLHF. The CDR3 DNA sequence: TGTGCCATCAGTGAGTCGGCCGGGACAGCCGATTCACCCCTCCACTTT.